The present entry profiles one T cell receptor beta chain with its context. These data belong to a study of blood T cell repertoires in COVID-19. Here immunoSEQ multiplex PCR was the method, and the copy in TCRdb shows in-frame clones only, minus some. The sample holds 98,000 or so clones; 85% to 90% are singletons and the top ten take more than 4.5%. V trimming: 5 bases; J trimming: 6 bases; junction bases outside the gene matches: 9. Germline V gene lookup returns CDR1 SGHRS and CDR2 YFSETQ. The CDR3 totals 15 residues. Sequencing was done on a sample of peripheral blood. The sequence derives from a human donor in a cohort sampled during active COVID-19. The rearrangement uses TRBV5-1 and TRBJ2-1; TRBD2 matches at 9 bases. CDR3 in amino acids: CASRSRGGQRNEQFF. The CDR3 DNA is TGCGCCAGCAGATCGCGGGGGGGACAGCGCAATGAGCAGTTCTTC.